The sample holds a few counts of the clone carrying this T cell receptor (beta chain). Its cognate antigen is unknown. This CDR3 has 16 residues. Looked up from germline, CDR1 is SGHRS and CDR2 is YFSETQ. J lost 3 bases, V lost 4 bases, and 10 bases had no gene match. PCR used 60 Vbeta primers and 13 Jbeta primers. Assay used: immunoSEQ multiplex PCR; TCRdb lists only in-frame clones, some missing. The profile covers about 140,000 clones, with more than 60% appearing a single time and 10% taken by the ten largest. The data are from a study of cytomegalovirus exposure and HLA in healthy donors. Findings and caveats of the study: Cytomegalovirus association was assigned to more than 150 TCR beta chains. From TCR beta sequences, most subjects' HLA-A and HLA-B alleles were reportedly predicted accurately. Later on, an analysis tied approximately 17,000 TCR beta sequences to HLA alleles at 0.05 false discovery rate.

The sample was PBMCs. V is TRBV5-1 and J is TRBJ2-3, with 8 bases fitting TRBD2. The receptor was isolated from a man aged 25 to 40 in good health and CMV-seropositive. The CDR3 region has the DNA TGCGCCAGCAGCCTCTTGGGGCCTAGCGGGACAGATACGCAGTATTTT. It translates to CASSLLGPSGTDTQYF.